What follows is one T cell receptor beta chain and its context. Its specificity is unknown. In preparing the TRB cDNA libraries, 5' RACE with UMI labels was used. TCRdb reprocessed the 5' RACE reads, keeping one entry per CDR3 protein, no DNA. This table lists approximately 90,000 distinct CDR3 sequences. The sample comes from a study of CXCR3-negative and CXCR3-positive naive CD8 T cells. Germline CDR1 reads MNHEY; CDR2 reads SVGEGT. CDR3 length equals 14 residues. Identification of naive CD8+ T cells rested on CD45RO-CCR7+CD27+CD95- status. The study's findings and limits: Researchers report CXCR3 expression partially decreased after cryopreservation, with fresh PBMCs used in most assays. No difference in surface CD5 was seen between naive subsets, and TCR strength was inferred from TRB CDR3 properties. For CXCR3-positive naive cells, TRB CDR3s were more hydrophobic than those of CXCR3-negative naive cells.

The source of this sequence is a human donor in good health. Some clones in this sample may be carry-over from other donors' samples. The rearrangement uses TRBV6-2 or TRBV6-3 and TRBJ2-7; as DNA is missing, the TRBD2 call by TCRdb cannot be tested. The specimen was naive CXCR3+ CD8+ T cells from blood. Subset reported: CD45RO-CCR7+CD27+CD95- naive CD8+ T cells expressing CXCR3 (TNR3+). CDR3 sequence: CASSHRDSRLEQYF.